This TCR beta chain originates from a study of technical replicates of blood from a few donors. Here immunoSEQ multiplex PCR was the method, and the copy in TCRdb shows in-frame clones only, minus some. The sample lists 70,000 to 80,000 clones, approximately 96% seen once, with approximately 0.21% in the top ten. Looked up from germline, CDR1 is SGHRS and CDR2 is YFSETQ. The CDR3 loop spans 14 amino acids. V dropped 5 bases and J dropped 1; count of bases not matched to a gene: 3. The V and J genes are TRBV5-1 and TRBJ1-1; 9 positions match TRBD1. The TCR originated in a human donor in good health. The sequenced sample consisted of T cells isolated from PBMCs. CDR3 coding DNA: TGCGCCAGCAGGGAGACAGGGGGGAACACTGAAGCTTTCTTT. The encoded protein is CASRETGGNTEAFF.